This T cell receptor (beta chain) was found in a study of T cells in Graves' hyperthyroidism and ophthalmopathy. Study details: Peripheral blood sampling occurred at initial diagnosis, before any treatment.

There were TCR beta CDR3 regions amplified from RNA transcripts. The HTBI primer set served for first-round RT-PCR of the TCR CDR3. TCRdb reprocessed the multiplex PCR reads via MiXCR and lists one record per CDR3 protein. The data hold a few hundred thousand distinct CDR3 sequences, with less than 25% observed a single time. PBMCs stemmed from around 10 ml fresh peripheral blood. This clonotype was picked up many times. The antigen is not known. Trimming shortened V by 8 bases and J by 2 bases, and 13 bases separated the two germline ends. The CDR3 spans 13 residues. Germline CDR1 MNHEY, CDR2 SMNVEV (reference sequence). Study conclusions and caveats: Blood shared most expanded thyroid clonotypes above 0.001.

Material for sequencing was blood. The source is a young man with Graves' hyperthyroidism. The genes are TRBV27 and TRBJ2-7; D is uncertain. The CDR3: CASGLRFPYEQYF. The DNA for the CDR3 is TGTGCCAGCGGTCTCAGGTTCCCCTACGAGCAGTACTTC.